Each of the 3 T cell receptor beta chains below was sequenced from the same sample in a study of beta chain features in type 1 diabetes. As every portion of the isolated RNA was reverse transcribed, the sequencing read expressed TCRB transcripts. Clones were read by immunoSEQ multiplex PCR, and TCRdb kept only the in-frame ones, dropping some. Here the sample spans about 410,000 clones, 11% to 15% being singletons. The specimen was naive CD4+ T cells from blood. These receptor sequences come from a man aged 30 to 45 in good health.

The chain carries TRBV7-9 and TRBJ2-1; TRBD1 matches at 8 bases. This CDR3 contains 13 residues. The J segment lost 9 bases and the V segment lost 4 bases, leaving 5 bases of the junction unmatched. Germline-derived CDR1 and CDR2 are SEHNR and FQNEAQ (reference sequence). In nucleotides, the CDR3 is TGTGCCAGCAGCTGGACAGGGCCCGGTGAGCAGTTCTTC. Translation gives CASSWTGPGEQFF.

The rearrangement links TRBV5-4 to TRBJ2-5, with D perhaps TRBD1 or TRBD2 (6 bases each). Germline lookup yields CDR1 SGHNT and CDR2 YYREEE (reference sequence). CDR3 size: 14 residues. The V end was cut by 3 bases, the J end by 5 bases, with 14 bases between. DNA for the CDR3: TGTGCCAGCAGCTCCACGCAAGGGGGGGAGACCCAGTACTTC. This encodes CASSSTQGGETQYF. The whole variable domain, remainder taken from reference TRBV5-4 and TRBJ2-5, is ETGVTQSPTHLIKTRGQQVTLRCSSQSGHNTVSWYQQALGQGPQFIFQYYREEENGRGNFPPRFSGLQFPNYSSELNVNALELDDSALYLCASSSTQGGETQYFGPGTRLLVL.

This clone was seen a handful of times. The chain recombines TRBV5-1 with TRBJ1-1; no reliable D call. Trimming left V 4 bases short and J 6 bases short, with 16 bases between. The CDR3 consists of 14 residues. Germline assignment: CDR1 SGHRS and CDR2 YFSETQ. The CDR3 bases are TGCGCCAGCAGCGAGGGAGTGGGAGGCTCTGAAGCTTTCTTT. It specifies CASSEGVGGSEAFF.